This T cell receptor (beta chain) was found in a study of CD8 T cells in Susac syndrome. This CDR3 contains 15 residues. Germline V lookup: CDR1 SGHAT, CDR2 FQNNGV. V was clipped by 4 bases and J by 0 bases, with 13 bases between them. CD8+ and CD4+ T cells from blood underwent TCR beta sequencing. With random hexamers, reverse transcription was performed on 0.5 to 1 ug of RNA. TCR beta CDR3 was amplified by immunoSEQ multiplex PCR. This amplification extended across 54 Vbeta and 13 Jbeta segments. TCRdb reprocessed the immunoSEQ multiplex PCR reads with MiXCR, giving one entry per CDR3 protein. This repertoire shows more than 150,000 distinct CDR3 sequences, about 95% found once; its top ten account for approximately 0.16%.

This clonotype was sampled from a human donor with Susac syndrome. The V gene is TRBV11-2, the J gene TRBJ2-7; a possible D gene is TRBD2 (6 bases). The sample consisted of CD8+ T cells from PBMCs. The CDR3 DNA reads TGTGCCAGCAGCTCATACCGGGACTCCTCCTACGAGCAGTACTTC. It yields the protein CASSSYRDSSYEQYF.